A selection of T cell receptor beta chains follows, all from one sample in a study of shared clonotypes between healthy human individuals. The data were produced by immunoSEQ multiplex PCR, yet TCRdb's version contains in-frame clones alone and is incomplete. This table holds roughly 2 million clones, 85% to 95% found once. What was sequenced was naive CD4+ T cells sorted from blood. The receptor set was obtained from a young man in good health. The CDR3 runs from the conserved cysteine through the conserved F or W. Each record gives: J gene, V gene, clone size, D gene, CDR3 protein, CDR3 DNA. D genes are given only for firm matches. The size of a clone is reported for some rows only, either as once, few or many, or as a class for expanded clones.

TRBJ1-5 TRBV2 NA NA CASSGKEPQHF TGTGCCAGCAGTGGAAAGGAGCCCCAGCATTTT
TRBJ1-1 TRBV6-1 once NA CASSGTSGTEAFF TGTGCCAGCAGCGGGACCTCTGGGACTGAAGCTTTCTTT
TRBJ2-7 TRBV5-6 NA NA CASSLAGRNLYEQYF TGTGCCAGCAGCTTGGCCGGAAGAAACCTCTACGAGCAGTACTTC
TRBJ1-3 TRBV5-1 NA NA CASSPGGLGGGNTIYF TGCGCCAGCAGCCCTGGGGGGCTTGGTGGTGGAAACACCATATATTTT
TRBJ2-7 TRBV2 NA NA CASSEVRGGYEQYF TGTGCCAGCAGTGAAGTCAGGGGTGGTTACGAGCAGTACTTC
TRBJ2-7 TRBV10-3 NA TRBD1 CAISTGVEQYF TGTGCCATCAGTACAGGGGTGGAGCAGTACTTC
TRBJ2-2 TRBV6-1 NA NA CASLELANTGELFF TGTGCCAGCCTTGAACTCGCGAACACCGGGGAGCTGTTTTTT
TRBJ1-6 TRBV5-1 once TRBD1 CASSPDRNNSPLHF TGCGCCAGCAGCCCGGACAGGAATAATTCACCCCTCCACTTT
TRBJ1-1 TRBV5-1 once NA CASSLEGLNTEAFF TGCGCCAGCAGCTTGGAGGGCCTGAACACTGAAGCTTTCTTT
TRBJ2-7 TRBV19 NA NA CASSLEGQAYEQYF TGTGCCAGTAGTCTCGAGGGGCAGGCCTACGAGCAGTACTTC
TRBJ1-1 TRBV7-9 NA NA CASSLAGGLNTEAFF TGTGCCAGCAGCTTAGCGGGGGGCCTGAACACTGAAGCTTTCTTT
TRBJ2-1 TRBV29-1 NA NA CSVNTGDFYNEQFF TGCAGCGTAAATACGGGGGACTTCTACAATGAGCAGTTCTTC
TRBJ2-5 TRBV20-1 NA NA CSARVKIWDF TGCAGTGCTAGAGTTAAGATCTGGGACTTC
TRBJ1-1 TRBV13 NA NA CASSPSTGKAFF TGTGCCAGCAGCCCATCCACAGGGAAAGCTTTCTTT